One and the same sample provided the 8 T cell receptor beta chains below, sequenced in a study of blood T cell repertoires in COVID-19. Data came from immunoSEQ multiplex PCR; TCRdb stores just in-frame clones and leaves some out. The sample carries 200,000 to 300,000 clones, roughly 79% recorded once. The sample was peripheral blood. These receptors originate from an elderly woman with COVID-19, enrolled during active disease.

This chain joins TRBV20-1 and TRBJ1-2; TRBD1 matches at 8 bases. Germline values: CDR1 DFQATT, CDR2 SNEGSKA (reference sequence). The CDR3 has 14 residues. The trim removed 3 bases at V and 5 bases at J, leaving 8 bases unmatched. The CDR3 is CSASRGQARYGYTF. In nucleotides, the CDR3 is TGCAGTGCTAGTAGGGGACAGGCACGATATGGCTACACCTTC.

This rearrangement joins TRBV19 to TRBJ1-5; D remains unclear. The germline V and J ends were trimmed by 9 bases and 0 bases, with 9 bases remaining between them. This CDR3 has 13 amino acids. CDR1 and CDR2 (germline): LNHDA, SQIVND (reference sequence). The CDR3 loop reads CASRTVSNQPQHF. The CDR3 region has the DNA TGTGCCAGCCGGACTGTTAGCAATCAGCCCCAGCATTTT.

This clone has only a few counts. The genes are TRBV5-1 and TRBJ2-4, with D tentatively TRBD1 (6 bases). There are 15 residues in the CDR3. The V and J ends lost 0 bases and 7 bases respectively, with 14 bases between them. The germline V gene has CDR1 SGHRS and CDR2 YFSETQ. The CDR3 is CASSLGTGSFNIQYF. For the CDR3, the DNA is TGCGCCAGCAGCTTGGGCACAGGGAGTTTCAACATTCAGTACTTC.

This clone has just one count. The chain uses TRBV5-1 and TRBJ2-3, with D possibly matching TRBD1 (6 bases). Germline values: CDR1 SGHRS, CDR2 YFSETQ. This CDR3 has 15 residues. V was clipped by 1 base and J by 2 bases, with 11 bases between them. CDR3 bases: TGCGCCAGCAGCTTGACAGGGTTCACCACAGATACGCAGTATTTT. Translation: CASSLTGFTTDTQYF.

The chain recombines TRBV6-5 with TRBJ1-2, with 8 bases that match TRBD1. The junction had 9 bases not matched to a gene; V was cut back by 8 bases and J by 4 bases. This CDR3 is built from 14 residues. Germline V CDR1 and CDR2: MNHEY, SVGAGI. The CDR3 is CASGSRTGSYGYTF. CDR3 sequence (DNA): TGTGCCAGCGGGAGTAGGACAGGGAGCTATGGCTACACCTTC.

A remark on this clone: Other nucleotide sequences from this sample produce the same CDR3. The chain links TRBV6-5 to TRBJ2-1, with 12 bases that match TRBD2. With 6 bases clipped from V and 1 base from J, the junction kept 1 base outside the gene matches. The CDR3 is 15 residues long. Germline V gives CDR1 MNHEY, CDR2 SVGAGI. CDR3 nucleotides: TGTGCCAGCAGACTAGCGGGAGGTTCCTACAATGAGCAGTTCTTC. It translates to CASRLAGGSYNEQFF.

CDR3 loop: CASSRQQGRRTDTQYF. The CDR3 DNA follows: TGTGCCAGCAGCCGACAACAGGGTAGGAGAACAGATACGCAGTATTTT. This chain uses TRBV9 with TRBJ2-3; D is possibly TRBD1 (6 bases). Looked up from germline, CDR1 is SGDLS and CDR2 is YYNGEE. The CDR3 loop spans 16 amino acids. V dropped 4 bases and J dropped 3 bases, with 18 bases sitting between them.

The chain combines TRBV4-1 with TRBJ2-2; a possible D gene is TRBD1 (7 bases). The CDR3 runs to 16 residues. CDR1 and CDR2 from the germline V gene are MGHRA and YSYEKL. Trimming took 4 bases from V and 4 from J, leaving 16 bases between them. The CDR3 loop is CASSPDRKGGTGELFF. The CDR3 DNA reads TGCGCCAGCAGCCCGGACAGGAAGGGAGGCACCGGGGAGCTGTTTTTT.